These 18 T cell receptor beta chains were sequenced from one sample in a study of cytomegalovirus exposure and HLA in healthy donors. PCR involved 60 Vbeta and 13 Jbeta primers. Repertoires were generated with immunoSEQ multiplex PCR, while TCRdb's copy carries only in-frame clones and drops some. Counted here are approximately 190,000 clones, roughly four fifths occurring once; the ten biggest clones make up about 1.8%. What was sequenced was PBMCs. These receptor sequences come from a woman younger than 35 in good health and CMV-seronegative.

The chain has TRBV28 and TRBJ2-1; TRBD2 is a possible D gene (5 bases). This CDR3 has 16 residues. Germline V gene data show CDR1 as MDHEN and CDR2 as SYDVKM. V was pared by 2 bases and J by 1 base, with 12 bases between. Here the CDR3 reads CASSLPTRGSYNEQFF. The DNA of the CDR3 is TGTGCCAGCAGTTTACCTACCCGCGGGTCCTACAATGAGCAGTTCTTC.

This clone was picked up a small number of times. The rearrangement links TRBV7-2 to TRBJ1-4, with D tentatively TRBD1 (5 bases). With 4 bases removed from V and 8 bases from J, the gap between germline ends came to 14 bases. The CDR3 is 14 residues long. Germline values: CDR1 SGHTA, CDR2 FQGNSA. CDR3 in amino acids: CASSSIPGGEKLFF. The CDR3 DNA sequence: TGTGCCAGCAGCTCGATTCCCGGGGGGGAAAAACTGTTTTTT.

This chain joins TRBV27 and TRBJ1-2, with a weak D call TRBD1 (6 bases). CDR3 length equals 15 residues. Trimming pared 10 bases from V and 5 bases from J, leaving 23 bases between. In germline, CDR1 is MNHEY, CDR2 SMNVEV (reference sequence). This CDR3 is CATLETGAGPYGYTF. CDR3 in DNA: TGTGCCACACTCGAGACAGGTGCGGGCCCTTATGGCTACACCTTC.

This rearrangement joins TRBV5-5 to TRBJ2-2; D perhaps matches TRBD2 (5 bases). Germline V gene data show CDR1 as SGHKS and CDR2 as YYEKEE (reference sequence). CDR3 length: 15 amino acids. Between the trimmed V and J ends, which lost 4 bases and 5 bases, there was a span of 15 bases. The CDR3 coding sequence is TGTGCCAGCAGCAGAGCCGGGGAAGCGACCGGGGAGCTGTTTTTT. This sequence encodes CASSRAGEATGELFF.

The rearrangement links TRBV19 to TRBJ2-1; TRBD2 might be the D (7 bases). This CDR3 comprises 15 residues. In germline, CDR1 is LNHDA, CDR2 SQIVND (reference sequence). Trimming removed 3 bases from V and 0 bases from J, with 9 bases in between. The chain's CDR3 is CASSMGGGSYNEQFF. The CDR3 bases are TGTGCCAGTAGTATGGGAGGGGGCTCCTACAATGAGCAGTTCTTC.

The V and J genes are TRBV4-3 and TRBJ1-3, with 7 bases aligning to TRBD1. Unmatched junction bases numbered 5, after V lost 3 bases and J lost 3 bases. Germline CDR1 and CDR2: LGHNA and YSLEER. The CDR3 extends over 15 amino acids. CDR3 coding DNA: TGCGCCAGCAGCCAGGCTTACAGGGGTGGAAACACCATATATTTT. Protein product: CASSQAYRGGNTIYF.

This chain links TRBV29-1 with TRBJ1-1, with D possibly TRBD1 on 5 matching bases. From germline, CDR1 is SQVTM and CDR2 ANQGSEA. This CDR3 comprises 15 residues. The V end was cut by 0 bases, the J end by 3 bases, with 14 bases between. The CDR3 DNA reads TGCAGCGTTGAAGATGGCTGGGGGGGTGACACTGAAGCTTTCTTT. Amino acids: CSVEDGWGGDTEAFF.

The V call is TRBV5-4, the J call TRBJ1-2; D unclear. This CDR3 spans 15 amino acids. CDR1 is SGHNT, CDR2 YYREEE, per germline (reference sequence). With 2 bases removed from V and 8 bases from J, the gap between germline ends came to 19 bases. The DNA of the CDR3 is TGTGCCAGCAGCTTCGGGCAGAGAACGGCGGGGGGCTACACCTTC. It specifies CASSFGQRTAGGYTF.

The genes are TRBV4-3 and TRBJ2-1; TRBD2 agrees at 11 bases. Germline values: CDR1 LGHNA, CDR2 YSLEER. Unmatched junction bases numbered 4, after V lost 5 bases and J lost 7 bases. The CDR3 contains 14 residues. The CDR3 bases are TGCGCCAGCAGCACTTGGACTAGCGGGAATGAGCAGTTCTTC. Translating gives CASSTWTSGNEQFF.

V and J are TRBV28 and TRBJ2-1; 8 bases are shared with TRBD1. Germline lookup yields CDR1 MDHEN and CDR2 SYDVKM. The CDR3 runs to 14 residues. After removal of 4 bases from V and 6 bases from J, the junction contained 5 bases not matched to a gene. The CDR3 loop reads CASSSGQVVNEQFF. In DNA, the CDR3 is TGTGCCAGCAGTTCGGGACAGGTAGTCAATGAGCAGTTCTTC.

The gene calls are TRBV18 and TRBJ1-2, with 8 bases matching TRBD1. The V gene end was trimmed by 2 bases and the J gene end by 4 bases; junction bases not matched to a gene: 6. The CDR3 has 15 residues. The germline V gene encodes CDR1 KGHSH and CDR2 LQKENI. The CDR3 bases are TGTGCCAGCTCACCAGAGACAGGGGTTATCTATGGCTACACCTTC. The encoded protein is CASSPETGVIYGYTF. Looking up the rest from reference TRBV18 and TRBJ1-2 gives the full variable domain: NAGVMQNPRHLVRRRGQEARLRCSPMKGHSHVYWYRQLPEEGLKFMVYLQKENIIDESGMPKERFSAEFPKEGPSILRIQQVVRGDSAAYFCASSPETGVIYGYTFGSGTRLTVV.

This rearrangement joins TRBV5-1 to TRBJ2-1, with TRBD2 matching 11 bases. This CDR3 is built from 18 residues. The V gene's germline CDR1 is SGHRS and CDR2 YFSETQ. Trimming removed 2 bases from V and 0 bases from J; junction bases left unmatched: 7. CDR3 DNA: TGCGCCAGCAGCTTACTAGCGGGAGTACAAAGCTCCTACAATGAGCAGTTCTTC. It translates to CASSLLAGVQSSYNEQFF.

The rearrangement uses TRBV28 and TRBJ1-2; D not certain. The CDR3 is 12 amino acids. In germline, CDR1 is MDHEN, CDR2 SYDVKM. Trimming took 2 bases from V and 8 from J, leaving 9 bases between them. CDR3 region: CASSLDPRGYTF. DNA of the CDR3: TGTGCCAGCAGTTTAGACCCCAGGGGCTACACCTTC.

V usage is TRBV13 and J usage is TRBJ2-7; TRBD2 matches at 7 bases. The CDR3 runs to 14 residues. V was pared by 3 bases and J by 2 bases, with 4 bases of the junction left unmatched. CDR1 PRHDT and CDR2 FYEKMQ come from the germline V gene (reference sequence). The CDR3 here is CASSFRLAPYEQYF. In DNA form, the CDR3 reads TGTGCCAGCAGCTTCCGACTAGCCCCCTACGAGCAGTACTTC.

V is TRBV5-1 and J is TRBJ1-3; TRBD1 is a possible D gene (5 bases). Germline CDR1 reads SGHRS; CDR2 reads YFSETQ. V shed 4 bases and J shed 6 bases, with 17 bases lying between them. This CDR3 spans 15 amino acids. In DNA, the CDR3 is TGCGCCAGCAGCAAAGAACAGTTAGGGGAAAACACCATATATTTT. Amino acids: CASSKEQLGENTIYF.

The chain combines TRBV4-2 with TRBJ2-5, with D hard to call. Trimming took off 4 bases at V and 4 bases at J, with 7 bases between the two ends. Per the germline V gene, CDR1 is LGHNA and CDR2 is YNFKEQ. The CDR3 sequence is 12 residues long. The CDR3, as DNA: TGTGCCAGCAGCCCAAGAGGAGAGACCCAGTACTTC. As protein: CASSPRGETQYF.

CDR3 region: CASSEGTGNTEAFF. CDR3 in DNA: TGCGCCAGCAGCGAGGGGACAGGGAACACTGAAGCTTTCTTT. The rearrangement uses TRBV4-3 and TRBJ1-1, with TRBD1 matching 8 bases. Germline CDR1 reads LGHNA; CDR2 reads YSLEER. J was trimmed by 1 base and V by 5 bases; bases with no gene match: 3. The CDR3 spans 14 residues.

The chain recombines TRBV12-5 with TRBJ1-2; 7 nucleotides align to TRBD1. CDR1 LGHNT and CDR2 FRNRAP come from the germline V gene. The V and J ends lost 1 base and 7 bases, in that order; junction bases with no gene match: 12. The CDR3 totals 16 residues. CDR3 amino acids: CASGLANRQGHSGYTF. The CDR3 region has the DNA TGTGCTAGTGGTTTGGCCAATCGACAGGGACATAGTGGCTACACCTTC. Together with reference TRBV12-5 and TRBJ1-2, the CDR3 gives the full variable domain: DARVTQTPRHKVTEMGQEVTMRCQPILGHNTVFWYRQTMMQGLELLAYFRNRAPLDDSGMPKDRFSAEMPDATLATLKIQPSEPRDSAVYFCASGLANRQGHSGYTFGSGTRLTVV.